Below, 10 T cell receptor beta chains from the same sample are listed, as sequenced in a study of T cells in localized non-small cell lung cancer. Repertoires were generated with immunoSEQ multiplex PCR, while TCRdb's copy carries only in-frame clones and drops some. In the table there are some 3,200 clones, around 28% of which are singletons. The specimen was lung tumor tissue, collected before any cancer treatment. Receptors were obtained from a man between 35 and 75 years old with stage III lung adenocarcinoma.

The CDR3 loop is CASSVGLTSSYNSPLHF. The DNA for the CDR3 is TGTGCCAGCAGTGTGGGGTTAACCAGCTCCTATAATTCACCCCTCCACTTT. V usage is TRBV6-8 and J usage is TRBJ1-6; no clear D gene. The CDR3 has 17 amino acids. V shed 5 bases and J shed 0 bases, with 14 bases lying between them. Germline CDR1 reads MNHGY; CDR2 reads SAAAGT.

The rearrangement links TRBV19 to TRBJ1-1; 11 nucleotides agree with TRBD1. The length of the CDR3 is 14 residues. V lost 5 bases to trimming and J lost 5 bases; unmatched junction nucleotides: 4. Germline values: CDR1 LNHDA, CDR2 SQIVND (reference sequence). CDR3 in amino acids: CASSPGQGATEAFF. CDR3 in DNA: TGTGCCAGTAGTCCCGGACAGGGGGCTACTGAAGCTTTCTTT.

This clone was found a few times. The chain recombines TRBV9 with TRBJ1-3, with D possibly matching TRBD1 (5 bases). The CDR3 totals 14 residues. V lost 5 bases to trimming and J lost 4 bases, with 13 bases between them. Germline CDR1 SGDLS, CDR2 YYNGEE. The CDR3 is CASSEPRAGNTIYF. The CDR3, as DNA: TGTGCCAGCAGTGAACCCAGGGCCGGAAACACCATATATTTT. Filled out from reference TRBV9 and TRBJ1-3, the complete variable domain reads DSGVTQTPKHLITATGQRVTLRCSPRSGDLSVYWYQQSLDQGLQFLIQYYNGEERAKGNILERFSAQQFPDLHSELNLSSLELGDSALYFCASSEPRAGNTIYFGEGSWLTVV.

This clone has a handful of counts. The genes are TRBV19 and TRBJ1-3; 7 nucleotides line up with TRBD1. Unmatched junction bases numbered 12, after V lost 3 bases and J lost 4 bases. CDR3 length: 17 residues. The germline V gene encodes CDR1 LNHDA and CDR2 SQIVND (reference sequence). As DNA, the CDR3 is TGTGCCAGTAGTATCTATTGGATTCGGGACAGCGGAAACACCATATATTTT. This codes for CASSIYWIRDSGNTIYF.

The chain links TRBV28 to TRBJ2-7, with TRBD1 matching over 8 bases. Trimming removed 9 bases from V and 1 base from J; junction bases left unmatched: 5. This CDR3 region has 13 residues. Germline values: CDR1 MDHEN, CDR2 SYDVKM. CDR3 in DNA: TGTGCCAGTCTCGGACAGGGATCCTACGAGCAGTACTTC. The encoded protein is CASLGQGSYEQYF.

This clone was observed a handful of times. The gene calls are TRBV6-8 and TRBJ1-1; the D is unclear. Germline CDR1 reads MNHGY; CDR2 reads SAAAGT. Trimming left V 6 bases short and J 0 bases short, with 8 bases between. CDR3 length equals 13 residues. CDR3 protein: CASRATVNTEAFF. DNA of the CDR3: TGTGCCAGCAGGGCAACAGTGAACACTGAAGCTTTCTTT.

The chain joins TRBV12-5 to TRBJ1-3; no reliable D call. The germline V gene has CDR1 LGHNT and CDR2 FRNRAP. CDR3 length equals 11 residues. CDR3 coding DNA: TGTGCCAGCAACCTCGGAAACACCATATATTTT. As protein: CASNLGNTIYF.

This clone was found a few times. The genes are TRBV6-8 and TRBJ2-1, with 7 positions matching TRBD1. The germline V gene encodes CDR1 MNHGY and CDR2 SAAAGT. The trim removed 5 bases at V and 4 bases at J, leaving 11 bases unmatched. The CDR3 extends over 16 amino acids. The CDR3 loop is CASSPRGDSGYNEQFF. In DNA form, the CDR3 reads TGTGCCAGCAGTCCGAGAGGGGACAGTGGTTACAATGAGCAGTTCTTC.

V is TRBV6-8 and J is TRBJ2-1; D could derive from TRBD1 or TRBD2 (6 bases each). Trimming shortened V by 5 bases and J by 8 bases, and 13 bases separated the two germline ends. CDR1 is MNHGY and CDR2 is SAAAGT in the germline V gene. CDR3 length: 13 amino acids. The CDR3: CASSPGERDEQFF. CDR3 bases: TGTGCCAGCAGTCCAGGGGAGCGGGATGAGCAGTTCTTC.

This clone has a handful of counts. The genes are TRBV11-3 and TRBJ1-6; D is ambiguous. The CDR3 runs to 14 residues. V was clipped by 3 bases and J by 10 bases, with 13 bases between them. Germline assignment: CDR1 SGHNT and CDR2 YENEEA. In DNA form, the CDR3 reads TGTGCCAGCAGCTTGGCGTACAAATCATCACCCCTCCACTTT. The encoded protein is CASSLAYKSSPLHF.